The 9 T cell receptor beta chains listed next were all sequenced from one sample in a study of breast tumors, draining lymph nodes, adjacent tissues. MiXCR, run by TCRdb on the multiplex PCR reads, gives a single entry per CDR3 protein. The repertoire holds approximately 280,000 distinct CDR3 sequences, with 30% to 35% as singletons. Axillary draining lymph nodes of breast cancer patients supplied the node samples. The specimen sequenced was axillary lymph node tissue. The receptor set was obtained from a female donor with breast cancer. Some clones in this sample may be carry-over from other donors' samples.

As concerns this clonotype: The junction and the germline gene differ at one end; a read error may be behind it. The chain couples TRBV11-3 to TRBJ2-2; TRBD2 matches 8 bases. CDR3 length: 16 amino acids. Germline V lookup: CDR1 SGHNT, CDR2 YENEEA. CDR3 in amino acids: CVSSSGGSGNTGALFF. The CDR3 region has the DNA TGTGTCAGCAGCTCCGGGGGTAGCGGGAACACCGGGGCGCTGTTTTTT.

This clonotype was recorded at least ten times. The rearrangement links TRBV11-2 to TRBJ2-3; D gene ambiguous. Trimming removed 0 bases from V and 6 bases from J, with 13 bases in between. Per the germline V gene, CDR1 is SGHAT and CDR2 is FQNNGV. This CDR3 has 15 residues. The CDR3 nucleotides are TGTGCCAGCAGCTTAGATTCTTCCCGTTCGGATACGCAGTATTTT. As protein: CASSLDSSRSDTQYF.

The chain employs TRBV13 and TRBJ1-2; TRBD1 is a possible D gene (5 bases). The CDR3 loop spans 16 amino acids. Germline V gives CDR1 PRHDT, CDR2 FYEKMQ (reference sequence). V was pared by 3 bases and J by 5 bases, with 19 bases between. CDR3 amino acids: CASSFGQRGMGYGYTF. DNA for the CDR3: TGTGCCAGCAGCTTTGGCCAGAGGGGCATGGGTTATGGCTACACCTTC. Complete variable domain (other parts from reference TRBV13 and TRBJ1-2): AAGVIQSPRHLIKEKRETATLKCYPIPRHDTVYWYQQGPGQDPQFLISFYEKMQSDKGSIPDRFSAQQFSDYHSELNMSSLELGDSALYFCASSFGQRGMGYGYTFGSGTRLTVV.

The chain is built from TRBV5-5 and TRBJ1-1; 7 bases line up with TRBD1. The CDR3 loop spans 17 amino acids. The V gene end was trimmed by 1 base and the J gene end by 1 base; junction bases not matched to a gene: 10. Germline V gene lookup returns CDR1 SGHKS and CDR2 YYEKEE (reference sequence). The CDR3 protein is CASSLSVTGVRNTEAFF. CDR3 DNA sequence: TGTGCCAGCAGCTTGTCGGTCACAGGGGTACGGAACACTGAAGCTTTCTTT.

This rearrangement joins TRBV10-3 to TRBJ1-1, with 9 bases lining up with TRBD1. Germline V CDR1 and CDR2: ENHRY, SYGVKD. This CDR3 has 17 residues. After removal of 2 bases from V and 0 bases from J, the junction contained 7 bases not matched to a gene. The DNA of the CDR3 is TGTGCCATCAGTGAGCGGGCTGGGACAGGGATGAACACTGAAGCTTTCTTT. Translating it yields CAISERAGTGMNTEAFF.

At least ten counts were recorded for this clonotype. V and J are TRBV5-1 and TRBJ1-2; no reliable D call. The CDR3 contains 15 residues. Trimming took off 1 base at V and 2 bases at J, with 12 bases between the two ends. The germline V gene encodes CDR1 SGHRS and CDR2 YFSETQ. CDR3 sequence reads: CASSLTGSGNYGYTF. In DNA form, the CDR3 reads TGCGCCAGCAGCTTGACGGGCTCAGGCAACTATGGCTACACCTTC.

This clonotype was picked up many times. The rearrangement uses TRBV20-1 and TRBJ2-7; D call uncertain. The CDR3 totals 13 residues. V was pared by 6 bases and J by 2 bases, with 14 bases between. From germline, CDR1 is DFQATT and CDR2 SNEGSKA (reference sequence). Here the CDR3 reads CSAESVSAYEQYF. The CDR3 nucleotides are TGCAGTGCAGAGAGTGTCTCGGCCTACGAGCAGTACTTC.

J is TRBJ2-7 and V is TRBV11-3, with D unclear. CDR1 and CDR2 (germline): SGHNT, YENEEA. The CDR3 contains 14 residues. Trimming stripped 8 bases from V and 0 bases from J, with 14 bases between. The CDR3 nucleotides read TGTGCCAGCTCACTGTCACAACTCTCCTACGAGCAGTACTTC. Translation: CASSLSQLSYEQYF.

This clonotype was recorded many times. V gene TRBV20-1 combines with J gene TRBJ2-3; 12 positions match TRBD2. There are 12 residues in the CDR3. In germline, CDR1 is DFQATT, CDR2 SNEGSKA (reference sequence). V shed 7 bases, J shed 5 bases, and the junction held 1 base outside the gene matches. The CDR3 protein is CSGTSGIDTQYF. The CDR3 DNA follows: TGCAGTGGGACTAGCGGGATAGATACGCAGTATTTT.